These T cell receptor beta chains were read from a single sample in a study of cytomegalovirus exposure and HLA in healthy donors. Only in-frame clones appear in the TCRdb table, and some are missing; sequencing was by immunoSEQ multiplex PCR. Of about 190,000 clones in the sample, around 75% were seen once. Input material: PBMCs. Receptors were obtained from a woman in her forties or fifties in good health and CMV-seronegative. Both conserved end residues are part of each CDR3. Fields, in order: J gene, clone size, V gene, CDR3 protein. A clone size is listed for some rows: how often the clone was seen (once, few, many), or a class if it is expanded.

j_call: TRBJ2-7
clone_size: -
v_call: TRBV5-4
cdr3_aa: CASSLKGVLGEQYF

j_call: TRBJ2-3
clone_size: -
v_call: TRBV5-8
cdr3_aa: CASSYGTGPTDTQYF

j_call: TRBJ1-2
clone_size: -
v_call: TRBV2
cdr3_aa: CASSTQGAVVYGYTF

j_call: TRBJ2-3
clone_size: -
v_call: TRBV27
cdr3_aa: CASSLSGARGDTQYF

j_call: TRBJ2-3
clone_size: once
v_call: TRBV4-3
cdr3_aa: CASSQVTGSTDTQYF

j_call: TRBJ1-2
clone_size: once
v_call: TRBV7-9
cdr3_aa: CASSLVGGTGSNYGYTF

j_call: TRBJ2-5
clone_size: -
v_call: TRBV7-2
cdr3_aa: CASSTGLAGSEGTQYF

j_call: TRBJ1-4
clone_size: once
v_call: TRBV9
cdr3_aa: CASSVGAGKSEKLFF

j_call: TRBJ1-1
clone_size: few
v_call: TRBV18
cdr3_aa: CASSPGLAEAFF

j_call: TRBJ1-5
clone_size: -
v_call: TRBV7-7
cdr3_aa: CASSLDRGQPQHF

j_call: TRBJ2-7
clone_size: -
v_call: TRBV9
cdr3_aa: CASSPQDGRIYEQYF

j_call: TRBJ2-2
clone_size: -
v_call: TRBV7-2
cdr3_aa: CASSRLGTGVGTGELFF

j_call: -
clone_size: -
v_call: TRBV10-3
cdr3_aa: CAIAGLAGGKTYEQYF

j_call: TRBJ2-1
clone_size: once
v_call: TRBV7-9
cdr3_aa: CASSPPGLANEQFF

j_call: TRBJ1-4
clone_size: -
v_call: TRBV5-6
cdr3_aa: CASSLGGTGEKLFF

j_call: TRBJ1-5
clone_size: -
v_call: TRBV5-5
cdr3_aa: CASSPGGAGQPQHF

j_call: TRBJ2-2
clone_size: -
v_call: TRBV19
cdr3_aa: CASSVPGGTNTGELFF

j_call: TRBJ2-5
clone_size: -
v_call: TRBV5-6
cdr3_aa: CASSWDSRETQYF

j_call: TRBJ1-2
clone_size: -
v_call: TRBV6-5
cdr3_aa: CASSYSTGLAPDGYTF

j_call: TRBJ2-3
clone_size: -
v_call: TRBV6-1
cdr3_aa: CASSTRRSGGNTQYF